These 13 T cell receptor beta chains came from one sample sequenced in a study of cytomegalovirus exposure and HLA in healthy donors. With 60 Vbeta and 13 Jbeta primers, the PCR was carried out. Data came from immunoSEQ multiplex PCR; TCRdb stores just in-frame clones and leaves some out. In the table there are approximately 170,000 clones, approximately 80% of which are singletons. Material: PBMCs. All receptors derive from a boy aged 2-15 years in good health and CMV-seronegative.

This rearrangement joins TRBV10-3 to TRBJ2-6; 8 bases match TRBD2. V lost 2 bases and J lost 0; bases outside the gene matches: 15. The CDR3 consists of 21 residues. The germline V gene encodes CDR1 ENHRY and CDR2 SYGVKD. DNA of the CDR3: TGTGCCATCAGTGAGAAGACTAGCGAAAGGAGTCCTAGCTCTGGGGCCAACGTCCTGACTTTC. This encodes CAISEKTSERSPSSGANVLTF.

CDR3 DNA sequence: TGTGCCAGCAGCTTGTTGTGGGGAGAACCGGGCCAAGAGACCCAGTACTTC. Translation: CASSLLWGEPGQETQYF. The chain employs TRBV5-4 and TRBJ2-5; D is perhaps TRBD2 (5 bases). The CDR3 spans 17 residues. Deletions cut 1 base from V and 1 base from J, with 17 bases between. Germline V CDR1 and CDR2: SGHNT, YYREEE (reference sequence).

The sample holds a few counts of this clone. The V and J genes are TRBV11-2 and TRBJ2-5, with D maybe TRBD2 (7 bases). Germline CDR1 SGHAT, CDR2 FQNNGV. The CDR3 totals 15 residues. Between the trimmed V and J ends, which lost 5 bases and 2 bases, there was a span of 15 bases. The CDR3 DNA follows: TGTGCCAGCAGCGAAGGGGGGGGGACACAAGAGACCCAGTACTTC. Translated, it gives CASSEGGGTQETQYF. The complete variable domain, with remaining parts taken from reference TRBV11-2 and TRBJ2-5, reads EAGVAQSPRYKIIEKRQSVAFWCNPISGHATLYWYQQILGQGPKLLIQFQNNGVVDDSQLPKDRFSAERLKGVDSTLKIQPAKLEDSAVYLCASSEGGGTQETQYFGPGTRLLVL.

Comment on this clone: Additional DNA sequences in this sample encode the identical CDR3. V gene TRBV15 combines with J gene TRBJ1-1; D is perhaps TRBD1 (6 bases). Germline CDR1 LNHNV, CDR2 YYDKDF (reference sequence). The CDR3 has 16 residues. The V end lost 4 bases, the J end lost 4 bases, and 19 bases lay between the germline ends. The CDR3 DNA follows: TGTGCCACCAGCATCGGGAGGACAGCCCTTGGCACTGAAGCTTTCTTT. Translated, it gives CATSIGRTALGTEAFF. Full variable domain (remainder filled in from reference TRBV15 and TRBJ1-1): DAMVIQNPRYQVTQFGKPVTLSCSQTLNHNVMYWYQQKSSQAPKLLFHYYDKDFNNEADTPDNFQSRRPNTSFCFLDIRSPGLGDTAMYLCATSIGRTALGTEAFFGQGTRLTVV.

For the CDR3, the DNA is TGTGCCAGCAGTAAGAAAGGAGTTTCACCCCTCCACTTT. It specifies CASSKKGVSPLHF. The J gene is TRBJ1-6, the V gene TRBV28; D not certain. The CDR3 covers 13 residues. Between the trimmed V and J ends, which lost 5 bases and 9 bases, there was a span of 11 bases. Per germline, CDR1 MDHEN and CDR2 SYDVKM.

This clone was observed once. V usage is TRBV7-9 and J usage is TRBJ2-1; 8 positions agree with TRBD2. Germline CDR1 is SEHNR and CDR2 is FQNEAQ (reference sequence). After removal of 7 bases from V and 2 bases from J, the junction contained 7 bases not matched to a gene. The CDR3 spans 15 residues. CDR3 coding DNA: TGTGCCAGCAACATACTAGCGGAGCCCTACAATGAGCAGTTCTTC. Residues: CASNILAEPYNEQFF.

The gene calls are TRBV19 and TRBJ1-1, with 7 nucleotides matching TRBD1. From germline, CDR1 is LNHDA and CDR2 SQIVND (reference sequence). The CDR3 length is 14 residues. V trimming: 8 bases; J trimming: 3 bases; junction bases outside the gene matches: 9. The DNA of the CDR3 is TGTGCCAGTGAAAAAGGGGGCCTCTACACTGAAGCTTTCTTT. Translation gives CASEKGGLYTEAFF.

V and J are TRBV29-1 and TRBJ1-2; weak D call: TRBD1 (6 bases). The CDR3 runs to 17 residues. V was cut by 3 bases and J by 6 bases, with 26 bases left in between. CDR1 and CDR2 from the germline V gene are SQVTM and ANQGSEA. CDR3 residues: CSVDEIGQGKARDGYTF. CDR3 sequence (DNA): TGCAGCGTTGACGAGATAGGGCAGGGGAAGGCTCGTGATGGCTACACCTTC.

The rearrangement links TRBV6-6 to TRBJ1-2; 7 bases line up with TRBD1. Per the germline V gene, CDR1 is MNHNY and CDR2 is SVGAGI (reference sequence). The ends lost 6 bases at V and 10 bases at J; junction bases unmatched: 14. This CDR3 spans 14 amino acids. CDR3 sequence reads: CASSPGSGQVPYTF. The CDR3 coding sequence is TGTGCCAGCAGCCCAGGCAGTGGACAGGTCCCCTACACCTTC.

The chain is built from TRBV9 and TRBJ2-3; the D is unclear. The V gene's germline CDR1 is SGDLS and CDR2 YYNGEE. The CDR3 length is 12 residues. Trimming stripped 0 bases from V and 6 bases from J, with 5 bases between. CDR3 loop: CASSVAGDTQYF. As DNA, the CDR3 is TGTGCCAGCAGCGTAGCCGGTGATACGCAGTATTTT.

This chain links TRBV6-1 with TRBJ1-3, with unresolved D. V dropped 6 bases and J dropped 0 bases, with 6 bases sitting between them. Germline-derived CDR1 and CDR2 are MNHNS and SASEGT. The CDR3 contains 13 residues. CDR3 in amino acids: CASSSRSGNTIYF. In DNA form, the CDR3 reads TGTGCCAGCAGCTCCCGCTCTGGAAACACCATATATTTT.

This sequence joins TRBV6-5 and TRBJ2-7, with 7 bases fitting TRBD1. CDR1 is MNHEY, CDR2 SVGAGI, per germline. Losses at the gene ends were 7 bases for V and 0 bases for J; bases not matched to a gene: 3. This CDR3 has 13 amino acids. The CDR3 coding sequence is TGTGCCAGCACCCCAGGGGGCTCCTACGAGCAGTACTTC. Its translation: CASTPGGSYEQYF.

This clone was found once. One junction end disagrees with the germline gene, perhaps due to a read error. The chain carries TRBV2 and TRBJ2-1, with TRBD2 identical over 7 bases. From germline, CDR1 is SNHLY and CDR2 FYNNEI. The CDR3 runs to 14 residues. The CDR3 nucleotides are TGTGCCAGCAGTGGGACTAGGGGCTACAATAAGCAGTTCTTC. Its protein product is CASSGTRGYNKQFF.